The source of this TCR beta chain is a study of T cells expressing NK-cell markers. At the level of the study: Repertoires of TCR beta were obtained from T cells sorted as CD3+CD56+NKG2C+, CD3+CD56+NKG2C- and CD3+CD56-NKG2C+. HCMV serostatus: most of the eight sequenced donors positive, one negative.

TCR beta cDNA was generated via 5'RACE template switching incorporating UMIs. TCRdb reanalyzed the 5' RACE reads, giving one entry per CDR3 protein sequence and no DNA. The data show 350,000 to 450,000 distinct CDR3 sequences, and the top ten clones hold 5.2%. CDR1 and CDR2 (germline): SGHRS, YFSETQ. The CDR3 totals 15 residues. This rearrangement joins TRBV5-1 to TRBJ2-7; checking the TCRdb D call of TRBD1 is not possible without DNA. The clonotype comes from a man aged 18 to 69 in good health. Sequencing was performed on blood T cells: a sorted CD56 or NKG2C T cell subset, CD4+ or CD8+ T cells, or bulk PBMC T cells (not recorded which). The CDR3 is CASSLGPGLMRKQYF.